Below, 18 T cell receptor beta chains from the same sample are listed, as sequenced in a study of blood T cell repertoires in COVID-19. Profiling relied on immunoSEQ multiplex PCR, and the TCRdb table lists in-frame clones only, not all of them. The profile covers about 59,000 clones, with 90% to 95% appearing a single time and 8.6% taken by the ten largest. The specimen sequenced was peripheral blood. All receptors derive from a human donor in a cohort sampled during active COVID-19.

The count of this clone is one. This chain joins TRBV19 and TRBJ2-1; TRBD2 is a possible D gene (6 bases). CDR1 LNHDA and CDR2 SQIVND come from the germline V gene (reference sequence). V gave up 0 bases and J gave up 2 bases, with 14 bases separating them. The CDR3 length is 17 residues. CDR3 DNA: TGTGCCAGTAGTATAGATCCAGGAGGGAAGGCCTACAATGAGCAGTTCTTC. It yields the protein CASSIDPGGKAYNEQFF. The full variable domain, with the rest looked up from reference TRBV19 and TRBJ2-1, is DGGITQSPKYLFRKEGQNVTLSCEQNLNHDAMYWYRQDPGQGLRLIYYSQIVNDFQKGDIAEGYSVSREKKESFPLTVTSAQKNPTAFYLCASSIDPGGKAYNEQFFGPGTRLTVL.

CDR3 nucleotide sequence: TGTGCCAGTACGGGGACAGGGGACAATGAGCAGTTCTTC. Residues: CASTGTGDNEQFF. The chain has TRBV19 and TRBJ2-1; 10 bases are shared with TRBD1. This CDR3 region has 13 residues. V shed 7 bases and J 5 bases; nucleotides not matched to a gene: 2. From germline, CDR1 is LNHDA and CDR2 SQIVND (reference sequence).

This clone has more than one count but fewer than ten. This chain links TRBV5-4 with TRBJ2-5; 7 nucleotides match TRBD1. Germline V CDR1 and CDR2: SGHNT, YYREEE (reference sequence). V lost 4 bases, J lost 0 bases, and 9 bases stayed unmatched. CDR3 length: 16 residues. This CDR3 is CASSRGGGTDQETQYF. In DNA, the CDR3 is TGTGCCAGCAGCCGGGGCGGTGGGACAGACCAAGAGACCCAGTACTTC.

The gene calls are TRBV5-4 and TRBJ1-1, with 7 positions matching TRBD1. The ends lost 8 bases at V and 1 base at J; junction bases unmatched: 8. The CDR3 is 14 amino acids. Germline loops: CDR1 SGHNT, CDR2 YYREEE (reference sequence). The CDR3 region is CASKGGTENTEAFF. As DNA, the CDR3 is TGTGCCAGTAAAGGTGGGACAGAGAACACTGAAGCTTTCTTT.

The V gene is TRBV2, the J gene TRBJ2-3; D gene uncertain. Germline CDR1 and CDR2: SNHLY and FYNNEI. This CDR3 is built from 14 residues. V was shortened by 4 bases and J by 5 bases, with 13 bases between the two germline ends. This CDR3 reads CASSGHLTGDTQYF. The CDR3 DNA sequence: TGTGCCAGCAGTGGCCACCTGACGGGAGATACGCAGTATTTT.

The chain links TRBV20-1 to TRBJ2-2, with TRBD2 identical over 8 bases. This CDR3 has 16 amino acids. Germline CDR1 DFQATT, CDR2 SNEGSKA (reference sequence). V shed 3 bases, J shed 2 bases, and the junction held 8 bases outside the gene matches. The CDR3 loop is CSASAHAGGNTGELFF. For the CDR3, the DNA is TGCAGTGCTAGTGCCCACGCGGGGGGTAACACCGGGGAGCTGTTTTTT.

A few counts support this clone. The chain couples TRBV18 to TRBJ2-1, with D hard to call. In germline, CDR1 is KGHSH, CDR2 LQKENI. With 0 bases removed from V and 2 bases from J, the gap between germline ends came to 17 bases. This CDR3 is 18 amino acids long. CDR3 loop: CASSPPSVSWVPYNEQFF. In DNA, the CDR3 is TGTGCCAGCTCACCACCATCTGTTAGCTGGGTACCCTACAATGAGCAGTTCTTC.

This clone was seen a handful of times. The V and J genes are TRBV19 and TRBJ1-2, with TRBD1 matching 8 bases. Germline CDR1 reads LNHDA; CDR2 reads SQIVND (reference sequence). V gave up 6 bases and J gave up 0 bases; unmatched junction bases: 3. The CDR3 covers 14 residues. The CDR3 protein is CASRPGQANYGYTF. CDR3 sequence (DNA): TGTGCCAGTAGGCCGGGACAGGCTAACTATGGCTACACCTTC.

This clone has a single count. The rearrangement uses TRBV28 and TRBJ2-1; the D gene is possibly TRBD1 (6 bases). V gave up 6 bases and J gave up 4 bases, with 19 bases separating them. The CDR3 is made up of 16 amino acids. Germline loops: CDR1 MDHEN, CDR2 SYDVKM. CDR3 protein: CASSPQGTLRYNEQFF. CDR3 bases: TGTGCCAGCAGCCCCCAGGGGACCCTCAGGTACAATGAGCAGTTCTTC.

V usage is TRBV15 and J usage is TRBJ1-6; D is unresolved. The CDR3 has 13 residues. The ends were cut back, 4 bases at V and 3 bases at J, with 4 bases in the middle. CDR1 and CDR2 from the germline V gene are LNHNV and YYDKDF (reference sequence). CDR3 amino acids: CATSTLYNSPLHF. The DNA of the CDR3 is TGTGCCACCAGCACCCTCTATAATTCACCCCTCCACTTT.

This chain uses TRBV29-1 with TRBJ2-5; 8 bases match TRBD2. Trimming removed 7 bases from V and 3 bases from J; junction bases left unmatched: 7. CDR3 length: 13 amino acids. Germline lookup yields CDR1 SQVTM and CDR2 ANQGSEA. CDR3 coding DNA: TGCAGCGGCCGGCCGGGGGGGAAAGAGACCCAGTACTTC. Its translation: CSGRPGGKETQYF.

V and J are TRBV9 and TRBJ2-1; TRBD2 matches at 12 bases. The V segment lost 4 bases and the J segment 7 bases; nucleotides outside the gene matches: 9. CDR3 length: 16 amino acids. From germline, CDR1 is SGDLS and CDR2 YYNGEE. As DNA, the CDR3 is TGTGCCAGCAGCTTATCTAGCGGGAGGGCCATGAATGAGCAGTTCTTC. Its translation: CASSLSSGRAMNEQFF.

The CDR3 spells CASSVRGPGPAEQFF. The CDR3 DNA follows: TGTGCCAGCAGCGTAAGGGGGCCTGGTCCGGCTGAGCAGTTCTTC. The chain is built from TRBV9 and TRBJ2-1; TRBD1 matches at 7 bases. This CDR3 spans 15 amino acids. The V gene end was trimmed by 1 base and the J gene end by 9 bases; junction bases not matched to a gene: 10. Germline V lookup: CDR1 SGDLS, CDR2 YYNGEE.

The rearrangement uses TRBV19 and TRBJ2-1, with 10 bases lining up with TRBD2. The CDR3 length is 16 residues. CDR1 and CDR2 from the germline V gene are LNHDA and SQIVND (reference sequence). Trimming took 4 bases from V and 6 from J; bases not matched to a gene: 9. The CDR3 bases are TGTGCCAGTAGTAGCCCCGGGACTAGCGCCTTCAATGAGCAGTTCTTC. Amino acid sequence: CASSSPGTSAFNEQFF.

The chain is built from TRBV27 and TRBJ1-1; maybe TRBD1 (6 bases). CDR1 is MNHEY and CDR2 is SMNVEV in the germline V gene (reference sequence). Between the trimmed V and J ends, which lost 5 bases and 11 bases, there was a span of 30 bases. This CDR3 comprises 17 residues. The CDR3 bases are TGTGCCAGCAGTCAGTCAGGGGCCACAGCGGGATTTAATTGGGCTTTCTTT. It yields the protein CASSQSGATAGFNWAFF.

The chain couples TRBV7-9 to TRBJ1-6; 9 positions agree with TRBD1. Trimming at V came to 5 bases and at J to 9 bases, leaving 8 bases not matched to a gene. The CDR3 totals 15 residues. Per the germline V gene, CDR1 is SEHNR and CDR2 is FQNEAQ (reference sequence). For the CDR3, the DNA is TGTGCCAGCAGCCCCGGGACAGGGATCGGTTCACCCCTCCACTTT. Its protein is CASSPGTGIGSPLHF.

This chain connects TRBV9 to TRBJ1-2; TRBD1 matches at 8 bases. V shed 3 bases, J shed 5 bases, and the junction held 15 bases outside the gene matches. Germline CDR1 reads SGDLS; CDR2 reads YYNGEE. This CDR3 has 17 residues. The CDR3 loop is CASSASGGAELGYGYTF. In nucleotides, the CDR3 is TGTGCCAGCAGCGCTTCAGGGGGCGCGGAGCTGGGTTATGGCTACACCTTC.

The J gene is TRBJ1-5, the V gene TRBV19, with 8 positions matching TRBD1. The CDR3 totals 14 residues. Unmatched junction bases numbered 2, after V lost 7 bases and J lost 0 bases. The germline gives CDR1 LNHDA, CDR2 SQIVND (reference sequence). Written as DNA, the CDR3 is TGTGCCAGTAAGGACAGGGCTAGCAATCAGCCCCAGCATTTT. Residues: CASKDRASNQPQHF.